The entry that follows covers one T cell receptor beta chain sequence. This clone counts as medium-sized (0.01 to 0.1%). Per-nucleotide qualities are absent, and no much larger clonotype sits a single base away. This sample is part of a study of graft-versus-host responses after intestinal transplantation (dated by TCRdb to about 2021). Turning to the overall study: The transplants that recipients received were multivisceral, liver-intestinal, or isolated intestinal. Anti-thymocyte globulin induction was given to all recipients, followed by maintenance tacrolimus and steroids for about 3 years. Bulk TCR-beta CDR3 sequencing was used to track graft-versus-host and host-versus-graft alloreactive T cell clones in the graft, circulation and bone marrow after intestinal transplantation. Alloreactive clones were identified by sequencing pre-transplant mixed lymphocyte reaction products and comparing these products with unstimulated pre-transplant donor and recipient T cells. A cohort of about 25 intestinal transplant recipients, including one retransplant, was enrolled, and a few patients lacking pretransplant specimens were excluded. Donor T cell macrochimerism was defined as a peak of at least 4% donor T cells among recipient peripheral blood mononuclear cells. Samples from three later patients were sequenced in-house on an Illumina MiSeq with MiXCR processing rather than by the commercial service.

According to the study, the label for this sample's time point signals: cells obtained before transplantation from donor or recipient. In mixed lymphocyte reactions, roughly 200,000 CFSE-labeled pre-transplant responders were plated with roughly 200,000 irradiated violet-dye-labeled stimulators and cultured for 6 days. After the mixed lymphocyte reaction, proliferating CD3+CD4+CFSE-low and CD3+CD8+CFSE-low responder cells were FACS-sorted on a BD Influx sorter. In the germline V gene (reference sequence), CDR1 corresponds to LNHDA and CDR2 to SQIVND. There are 15 amino acids in the CDR3, from cysteine to phenylalanine inclusive. Kept here is only the CDR3 DNA, which spans 45 bases and is read in frame from base 1. Trimming takes 0 bases from V and 8 bases from J, and the germline ends sit 14 bases apart. Results the study describes overall, beyond this receptor: Early after transplant, declines in HvG clones were associated with peak levels of circulating GvH clones. Patients with donor T cell macrochimerism had high GvH to HvG T cell clonal ratios in their allografts. Conclusions were limited by the relatively low number and heterogeneity of intestinal transplant patients. GvH clones turned up in recipient bone marrow, with some appearing earlier in ileal mucosa or blood, a pattern consistent with an intestinal mucosal origin.

The library was produced with the immunoSEQ multiplex PCR assay. For most patients, genomic DNA was isolated using the Qiagen DNeasy Blood and Tissue Kit and was shipped frozen to Adaptive Biotechnologies for TCR sequencing. High-throughput TCR-beta CDR3 sequencing of genomic DNA from most patients was performed by Adaptive Biotechnologies. The published analysis was carried out like this. TCR sequencing data were retrieved from Adaptive's ImmunoSEQ software for about 17 patients, whereas three other patients were processed with MiXCR and VDJtools. CD4 versus CD8 sorting errors were corrected by removing sequences found in both subsets at a frequency ratio below 5:1. CDR3 nucleotide sequences shared between donor and recipient were removed because the origin of such sequences could not be assigned. At least 2-fold expansion over unstimulated cells and a minimum CFSE-low frequency of 0.002% (template counts) or 0.001% (read counts) were required for clones to be classified as alloreactive. Clones were considered mappable if detected in sequenced pre-transplant spleen, lymph node, or MLR CFSE-low populations of the donor or recipient. The cumulative frequency of alloreactive clones was calculated as a percentage of all sequences, weighted by copy number. TCRdb carries this immuneACCESS record with in-frame sequences only. Its versions omit some clonotypes, under half of them owing to an unresolved V gene in the studies checked, with the rest unexplained. V, J and clone size derive from that table, while D and trimming were established from the DNA sequence. This sample gives 15,000 to 20,000 clones in total; around 42% of them show up just once. The leading ten clones occupy over 3% of the sample.

The chain is assembled from TRBV19 and TRBJ2-1, with the D assignment possibly TRBD1 or TRBD2, given 5 matching bases for each. This material consisted of alloreactive CD8+ T cells from a mixed lymphocyte reaction culture, taken before intestinal transplant. The cell subset or site label, read with the paper, signifies: CFSE-low proliferating T cells sorted from approximately six-day pre-transplant mixed lymphocyte reaction (GvH or HvG direction). This receptor was taken from a human patient who received an intestinal transplant. This receptor carries the CDR3 CASSIEGVPGDEQFF. DNA sequence: TGTGCCAGTAGTATAGAAGGGGTCCCCGGGGATGAGCAGTTCTTC.